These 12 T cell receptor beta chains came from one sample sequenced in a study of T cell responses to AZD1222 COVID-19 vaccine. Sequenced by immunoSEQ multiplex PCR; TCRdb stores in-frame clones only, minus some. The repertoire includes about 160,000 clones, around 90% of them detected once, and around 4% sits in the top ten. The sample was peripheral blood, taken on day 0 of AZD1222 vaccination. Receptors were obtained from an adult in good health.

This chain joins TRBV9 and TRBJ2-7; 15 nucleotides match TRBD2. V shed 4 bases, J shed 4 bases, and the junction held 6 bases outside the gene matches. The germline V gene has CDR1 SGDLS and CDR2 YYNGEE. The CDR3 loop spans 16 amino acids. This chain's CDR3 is CASSSGLAGGQYEQYF. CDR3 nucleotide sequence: TGTGCCAGCAGCTCCGGACTAGCGGGAGGGCAATACGAGCAGTACTTC. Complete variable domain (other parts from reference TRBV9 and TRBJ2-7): DSGVTQTPKHLITATGQRVTLRCSPRSGDLSVYWYQQSLDQGLQFLIQYYNGEERAKGNILERFSAQQFPDLHSELNLSSLELGDSALYFCASSSGLAGGQYEQYFGPGTRLTVT.

The CDR3 coding sequence is TGTGCCAGCAGCAATGACATGGACTACGAGCAGTACTTC. Amino acids: CASSNDMDYEQYF. The chain recombines TRBV7-9 with TRBJ2-7; no reliable D call. V was clipped by 5 bases and J by 3 bases, with 11 bases between them. The CDR3 has 13 residues. Looked up from germline, CDR1 is SEHNR and CDR2 is FQNEAQ (reference sequence).

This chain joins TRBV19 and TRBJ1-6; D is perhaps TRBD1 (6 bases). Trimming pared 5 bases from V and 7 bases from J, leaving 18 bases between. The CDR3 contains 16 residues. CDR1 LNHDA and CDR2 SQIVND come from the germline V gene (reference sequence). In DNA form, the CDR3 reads TGTGCCAGTAGTTTCAGGGAGCAGGGGATCAATTCACCCCTCCACTTT. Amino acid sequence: CASSFREQGINSPLHF. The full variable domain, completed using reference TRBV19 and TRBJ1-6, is DGGITQSPKYLFRKEGQNVTLSCEQNLNHDAMYWYRQDPGQGLRLIYYSQIVNDFQKGDIAEGYSVSREKKESFPLTVTSAQKNPTAFYLCASSFREQGINSPLHFGNGTRLTVT.

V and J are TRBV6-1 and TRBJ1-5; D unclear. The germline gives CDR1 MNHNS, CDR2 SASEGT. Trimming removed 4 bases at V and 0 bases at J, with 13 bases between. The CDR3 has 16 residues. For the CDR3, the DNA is TGTGCCAGCAGTGCCCCCGGCGGATATAGCAATCAGCCCCAGCATTTT. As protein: CASSAPGGYSNQPQHF.

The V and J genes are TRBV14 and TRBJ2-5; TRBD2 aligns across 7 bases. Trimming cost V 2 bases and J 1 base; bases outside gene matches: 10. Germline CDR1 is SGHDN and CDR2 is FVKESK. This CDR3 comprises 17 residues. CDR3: CASSQRRTSVAQETQYF. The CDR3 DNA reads TGTGCCAGCAGCCAACGTCGGACTAGTGTGGCCCAAGAGACCCAGTACTTC.

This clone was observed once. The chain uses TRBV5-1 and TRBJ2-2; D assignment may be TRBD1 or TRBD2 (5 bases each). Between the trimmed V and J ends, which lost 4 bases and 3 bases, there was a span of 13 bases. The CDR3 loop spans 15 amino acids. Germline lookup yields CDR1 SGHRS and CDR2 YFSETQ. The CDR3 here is CASSQQGVYTGELFF. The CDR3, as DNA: TGCGCCAGCAGCCAGCAGGGAGTTTACACCGGGGAGCTGTTTTTT.

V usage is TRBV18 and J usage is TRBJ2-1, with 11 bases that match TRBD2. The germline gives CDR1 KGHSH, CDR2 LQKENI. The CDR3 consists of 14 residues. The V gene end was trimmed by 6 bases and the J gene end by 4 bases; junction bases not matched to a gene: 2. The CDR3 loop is CASSPSGGYNEQFF. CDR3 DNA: TGTGCCAGCTCGCCTAGCGGGGGGTACAATGAGCAGTTCTTC.

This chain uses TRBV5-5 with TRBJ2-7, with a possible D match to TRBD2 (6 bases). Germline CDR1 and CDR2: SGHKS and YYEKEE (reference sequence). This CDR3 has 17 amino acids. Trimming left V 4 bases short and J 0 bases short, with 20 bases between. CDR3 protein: CASSPLVWRGSSYEQYF. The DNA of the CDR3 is TGTGCCAGCAGCCCGTTAGTTTGGCGGGGAAGCTCCTACGAGCAGTACTTC.

The CDR3 is CASSYGGTTYEQYF. The CDR3 DNA reads as TGTGCCAGCAGTTACGGAGGAACCACCTACGAGCAGTACTTC. The V and J genes are TRBV6-5 and TRBJ2-7; maybe TRBD2 (5 bases). This CDR3 region has 14 residues. Per the germline V gene, CDR1 is MNHEY and CDR2 is SVGAGI. The V end was cut by 2 bases, the J end by 2 bases, with 10 bases between.

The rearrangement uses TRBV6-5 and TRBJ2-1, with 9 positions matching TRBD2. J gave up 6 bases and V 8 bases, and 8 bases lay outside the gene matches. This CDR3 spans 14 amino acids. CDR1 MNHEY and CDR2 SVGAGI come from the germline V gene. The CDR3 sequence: CASWRSGRFNEQFF. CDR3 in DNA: TGTGCCAGCTGGCGGAGCGGGAGGTTCAATGAGCAGTTCTTC.

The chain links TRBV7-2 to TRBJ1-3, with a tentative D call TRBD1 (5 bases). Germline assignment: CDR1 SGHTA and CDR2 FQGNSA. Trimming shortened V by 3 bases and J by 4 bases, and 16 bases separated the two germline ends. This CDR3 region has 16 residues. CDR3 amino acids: CASSLSPPGRGNTIYF. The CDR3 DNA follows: TGTGCCAGCAGCTTGTCACCCCCAGGGCGCGGAAACACCATATATTTT.

The CDR3 region is CASSLNTGMGYGYTF. CDR3 sequence (DNA): TGTGCCAGCAGTCTAAATACAGGGATGGGCTATGGCTACACCTTC. V gene TRBV27 combines with J gene TRBJ1-2; TRBD1 is a possible D gene (6 bases). Germline V gene lookup returns CDR1 MNHEY and CDR2 SMNVEV (reference sequence). V lost 5 bases and J 4 bases, leaving 17 bases between the germline ends. This CDR3 is 15 amino acids long.